These 19 T cell receptor beta chains were sequenced from one sample in a study of blood T cells in healthy people across ages. PCR was performed a second time for about 6 to 11 cycles using a sample-barcoded 5' primer and a J-beta primer mix. TCRdb reanalysed the 5' RACE reads using MiXCR and keeps one entry per CDR3 protein. The sample includes about 1.4 million distinct CDR3 sequences, roughly 64% of them seen just once. What was sequenced was blood. These receptors all stem from a man aged 18 to 29 in good health.

This clonotype turned up a few times. V usage is TRBV2 and J usage is TRBJ2-1, with D unresolved. Germline lookup yields CDR1 SNHLY and CDR2 FYNNEI. Trimming pared 4 bases from V and 7 bases from J, leaving 5 bases between. This CDR3 contains 11 residues. CDR3 amino acids: CASSVANEQFF. CDR3 coding DNA: TGTGCCAGCAGTGTAGCAAATGAGCAGTTCTTC.

The chain is built from TRBV7-2 and TRBJ1-2; D unresolved. V shed 4 bases and J shed 7 bases, with 16 bases lying between them. CDR1 and CDR2 (germline): SGHTA, FQGNSA. The CDR3 loop spans 14 amino acids. The CDR3 here is CASSSLGGPCGYTF. DNA for the CDR3: TGTGCCAGCAGCTCCTTGGGAGGTCCCTGTGGCTACACCTTC.

J is TRBJ2-1 and V is TRBV11-2, with a possible D match to TRBD2 (5 bases). V lost 2 bases, J lost 7 bases, and 9 bases lay in between. The CDR3 covers 13 residues. Germline V CDR1 and CDR2: SGHAT, FQNNGV. The CDR3 reads CASSLNGENEQFF. In nucleotides, the CDR3 is TGTGCCAGCAGCTTAAACGGGGAGAATGAGCAGTTCTTC.

For this clonotype: The germline gene is not matched at one end of the junction; a read error may be the cause. V is TRBV6-6 and J is TRBJ1-6, with D unclear. From germline, CDR1 is MNHNY and CDR2 SVGAGI (reference sequence). The CDR3 spans 15 residues. DNA for the CDR3: TGTGCCAGCAGTTACAAGGAATCCTATAATTCACCCTTCCACTTT. Protein: CASSYKESYNSPFHF.

This clonotype was seen a few times. The CDR3 spells CSAKDRLGLNEQFF. The CDR3 coding sequence is TGCAGTGCTAAGGACAGGCTTGGCCTCAATGAGCAGTTCTTC. V is TRBV20-1 and J is TRBJ2-1, with 7 nucleotides matching TRBD1. J gave up 6 bases and V 4 bases, and 9 bases lay outside the gene matches. The CDR3 consists of 14 residues. Per the germline V gene, CDR1 is DFQATT and CDR2 is SNEGSKA (reference sequence).

The genes are TRBV7-9 and TRBJ2-7; no clear D. The V gene's germline CDR1 is SEHNR and CDR2 FQNEAQ (reference sequence). Deletions cut 3 bases from V and 0 bases from J, with 12 bases between. This CDR3 has 15 residues. CDR3 coding DNA: TGTGCCAGCAGCTTGTGGGCAGGAGACTCCTACGAGCAGTACTTC. Its translation is CASSLWAGDSYEQYF.

This chain links TRBV28 with TRBJ1-5; 7 nucleotides match TRBD1. The length of the CDR3 is 14 residues. V was pared by 6 bases and J by 2 bases, with 4 bases of the junction left unmatched. Germline assignment: CDR1 MDHEN and CDR2 SYDVKM. The CDR3 DNA reads TGTGCCAGCAGCCGGGACAGTCGCAATCAGCCCCAGCATTTT. It encodes CASSRDSRNQPQHF. Filled out from reference TRBV28 and TRBJ1-5, the complete variable domain reads DVKVTQSSRYLVKRTGEKVFLECVQDMDHENMFWYRQDPGLGLRLIYFSYDVKMKEKGDIPEGYSVSREKKERFSLILESASTNQTSMYLCASSRDSRNQPQHFGDGTRLSIL.

V gene TRBV20-1 combines with J gene TRBJ2-3; the D is unclear. Germline lookup yields CDR1 DFQATT and CDR2 SNEGSKA (reference sequence). The CDR3 has 16 residues. Trimming removed 2 bases from V and 5 bases from J, with 20 bases in between. CDR3 bases: TGCAGTGCTAGATTAGACACTCCCTCTCGGGTAGATACGCAGTATTTT. Translating gives CSARLDTPSRVDTQYF.

This clonotype was recorded a few times. The V call is TRBV7-8, the J call TRBJ1-2; TRBD1 is a possible D gene (6 bases). Germline lookup yields CDR1 SGHVS and CDR2 FQNEAQ. Between the trimmed V and J ends, which lost 5 bases and 2 bases, there was a span of 15 bases. This CDR3 region has 15 residues. The CDR3 nucleotides are TGTGCCAGCAGCGCTGGGGGGGGCCTCAACTATGGCTACACCTTC. It codes for CASSAGGGLNYGYTF.

The chain couples TRBV7-9 to TRBJ2-3; maybe TRBD1 (5 bases). Germline loops: CDR1 SEHNR, CDR2 FQNEAQ (reference sequence). Trimming removed 0 bases from V and 8 bases from J, with 12 bases in between. CDR3 size: 14 residues. This CDR3 is CASSLALQQGTQYF. The CDR3 coding sequence is TGTGCCAGCAGCTTAGCCCTTCAGCAGGGTACGCAGTATTTT.

This clonotype was recorded a few times. This chain links TRBV13 with TRBJ2-4; D call uncertain. The length of the CDR3 is 12 residues. From germline, CDR1 is PRHDT and CDR2 FYEKMQ (reference sequence). V shed 4 bases and J shed 9 bases, with 10 bases lying between them. The chain's CDR3 is CASSSGPSIQYF. Here the CDR3 DNA reads TGTGCCAGCAGCTCCGGACCAAGCATTCAGTACTTC.

This clonotype was seen more than once but under ten times. The rearrangement joins TRBV4-1 to TRBJ2-4; D perhaps matches TRBD1 (6 bases). This CDR3 comprises 16 residues. The ends were cut back, 4 bases at V and 7 bases at J, with 20 bases in the middle. CDR1 and CDR2 from the germline V gene are MGHRA and YSYEKL. The CDR3: CASSLKSQGLGNIQYF. In nucleotides, the CDR3 is TGCGCCAGCAGCCTGAAGAGCCAGGGGTTAGGGAACATTCAGTACTTC.

J is TRBJ1-2 and V is TRBV6-5; the D gene is possibly TRBD1 (5 bases). Deletions cut 6 bases from V and 6 bases from J, with 17 bases between. Germline CDR1 reads MNHEY; CDR2 reads SVGAGI. The CDR3 totals 14 residues. CDR3: CASRPGSSGHGYTF. The CDR3 bases are TGTGCCAGCAGACCAGGGTCCTCCGGTCATGGCTACACCTTC.

This rearrangement joins TRBV5-1 to TRBJ2-3; no clear D. The germline V and J ends were trimmed by 0 bases and 4 bases, with 12 bases remaining between them. The CDR3 loop spans 15 amino acids. Germline V lookup: CDR1 SGHRS, CDR2 YFSETQ. This CDR3 reads CASSLGTLEADTQYF. In DNA form, the CDR3 reads TGCGCCAGCAGCTTGGGGACGCTAGAGGCAGATACGCAGTATTTT. Filled out from reference TRBV5-1 and TRBJ2-3, the complete variable domain reads KAGVTQTPRYLIKTRGQQVTLSCSPISGHRSVSWYQQTPGQGLQFLFEYFSETQRNKGNFPGRFSGRQFSNSRSEMNVSTLELGDSALYLCASSLGTLEADTQYFGPGTRLTVL.

V and J are TRBV10-3 and TRBJ1-1; 7 nucleotides align to TRBD1. After removal of 11 bases from V and 2 bases from J, the junction contained 5 bases not matched to a gene. From germline, CDR1 is ENHRY and CDR2 SYGVKD. The CDR3 is 12 residues long. The CDR3 spells CAGGGGNTEAFF. DNA for the CDR3: TGTGCCGGGGGAGGGGGCAACACTGAAGCTTTCTTT.

The chain combines TRBV25-1 with TRBJ2-1; D unresolved. The CDR3 runs to 13 residues. Germline lookup yields CDR1 MGHDK and CDR2 SYGVNS. V was shortened by 1 base and J by 10 bases, with 11 bases between the two germline ends. The CDR3 reads CASSELGSREQFF. The CDR3 nucleotides read TGTGCCAGCAGTGAATTGGGCTCAAGAGAGCAGTTCTTC.

CDR3 loop: CASSQDQTGAPQYF. The CDR3 DNA reads TGCGCCAGCAGCCAAGATCAAACGGGAGCGCCGCAGTATTTT. The V and J genes are TRBV4-1 and TRBJ2-3; weak D call: TRBD2 (6 bases). CDR1 and CDR2 (germline): MGHRA, YSYEKL. This CDR3 has 14 residues. Trimming left V 0 bases short and J 10 bases short, with 14 bases between.

The chain carries TRBV7-9 and TRBJ2-4, with D maybe TRBD1 (6 bases). Trimming pared 5 bases from V and 3 bases from J, leaving 11 bases between. There are 14 residues in the CDR3. The germline V gene encodes CDR1 SEHNR and CDR2 FQNEAQ (reference sequence). The chain's CDR3 is CASSVQGDKNIQYF. CDR3 coding DNA: TGTGCCAGCAGCGTACAGGGAGACAAAAACATTCAGTACTTC.

A few counts support this clonotype. The genes are TRBV12-3 or TRBV12-4 and TRBJ2-1, with 9 bases identical to TRBD2. V shed 5 bases, J shed 3 bases, and the junction held 8 bases outside the gene matches. The CDR3 extends over 16 amino acids. CDR3 loop: CASSTLAGVHYNEQFF. DNA of the CDR3: TGTGCCAGCAGTACCTTAGCGGGAGTCCACTACAATGAGCAGTTCTTC.